These 30 T cell receptor beta chains originate from one sample sequenced in a study of T cells in Graves' hyperthyroidism and ophthalmopathy. What was amplified from RNA transcripts were TCR beta CDR3 regions. The primer set for the first-round RT-PCR of the TCR CDR3 was HTBI. TCRdb passed the multiplex PCR reads through MiXCR, listing each CDR3 protein once. The data contain hundreds of thousands of distinct CDR3 sequences, roughly 15% of them seen just once; the ten biggest clones take up around 17%. The sequencing sample was made of blood. Every receptor here comes from a woman aged 18-30 years with Graves' ophthalmopathy.

The V and J genes are TRBV20-1 and TRBJ2-4; TRBD2 might be the D (5 bases). This CDR3 comprises 10 residues. Germline V gives CDR1 DFQATT, CDR2 SNEGSKA (reference sequence). In DNA form, the CDR3 reads TGCAGCGTGGGGAGAGACATTCAGTACTTC. As protein: CSVGRDIQYF.

This clonotype was picked up a small number of times. The rearrangement uses TRBV20-1 and TRBJ2-2; D call uncertain. The CDR3 has 13 amino acids. V was cut by 0 bases and J by 4 bases, with 6 bases left in between. Germline loops: CDR1 DFQATT, CDR2 SNEGSKA (reference sequence). The CDR3 is CSAREHPTGELFF. In DNA form, the CDR3 reads TGCAGTGCTAGAGAACATCCCACCGGGGAGCTGTTTTTT.

This clonotype has at least ten counts. This rearrangement joins TRBV2 to TRBJ1-1; D is unclear. Deletions cut 7 bases from V and 0 bases from J, with 9 bases between. CDR1 SNHLY and CDR2 FYNNEI come from the germline V gene. This CDR3 contains 13 residues. The CDR3 DNA follows: TGTGCCAGCACCCAGTTCTTGAACACTGAAGCTTTCTTT. This gives the protein CASTQFLNTEAFF.

This clonotype was observed a few times. The rearrangement joins TRBV4-3 to TRBJ1-3; D remains unclear. This CDR3 contains 14 residues. Trimming cost V 3 bases and J 6 bases, with 12 bases left between them. Germline V lookup: CDR1 LGHNA, CDR2 YSLEER. This chain's CDR3 is CASSHAERLNTIYF. CDR3 nucleotide sequence: TGCGCCAGCAGCCACGCAGAAAGGTTAAACACCATATATTTT.

Many counts were recorded for this clonotype. The V call is TRBV2, the J call TRBJ2-1; unclear D gene. Trimming took 7 bases from V and 7 from J, leaving 23 bases between them. The CDR3 consists of 16 residues. Germline-derived CDR1 and CDR2 are SNHLY and FYNNEI. CDR3 nucleotide sequence: TGTGCCAGCATTGGCGATCTTTACAAGGAAATAAATGAGCAGTTCTTC. Its translation is CASIGDLYKEINEQFF.

This clonotype has just a few counts. J is TRBJ1-2 and V is TRBV7-9, with D hard to call. V was cut by 6 bases and J by 4 bases, with 18 bases left in between. CDR1 SEHNR and CDR2 FQNEAQ come from the germline V gene (reference sequence). This CDR3 comprises 15 residues. CDR3 sequence (DNA): TGTGCCAGCAGGCCTCTTACCGGGAACCTCTATGGCTACACCTTC. It specifies CASRPLTGNLYGYTF.

The chain recombines TRBV20-1 with TRBJ2-4; D may be TRBD1 or TRBD2 (6 bases each). The CDR3 is 18 residues long. Trimming left V 4 bases short and J 0 bases short, with 22 bases between. The germline V gene has CDR1 DFQATT and CDR2 SNEGSKA (reference sequence). The CDR3 protein is CSANPRRGASGAKNIQYF. As DNA, the CDR3 is TGCAGTGCTAACCCCCGGAGGGGGGCCTCTGGAGCCAAAAACATTCAGTACTTC.

CDR3 DNA: TGTGCCAGTTTTGGGACAAAGAACACCGGGGAGCTGTTTTTT. It yields the protein CASFGTKNTGELFF. The chain couples TRBV19 to TRBJ2-2, with D perhaps matching TRBD1 (6 bases). V gave up 8 bases and J gave up 1 base, with 11 bases separating them. The germline CDR1 and CDR2 sequences are LNHDA and SQIVND (reference sequence). The CDR3 runs to 14 residues.

At least ten counts were recorded for this clonotype. The chain carries TRBV20-1 and TRBJ2-5; D is unclear. The ends were cut back, 1 base at V and 5 bases at J, with 14 bases in the middle. Per the germline V gene, CDR1 is DFQATT and CDR2 is SNEGSKA (reference sequence). This CDR3 contains 14 residues. The CDR3 protein is CSARGRSPEETQYF. The CDR3, as DNA: TGCAGTGCTAGAGGACGTTCTCCAGAGGAGACCCAGTACTTC.

The V and J genes are TRBV14 and TRBJ1-1; no firm D call. Per the germline V gene, CDR1 is SGHDN and CDR2 is FVKESK. This CDR3 spans 17 amino acids. The V and J ends lost 3 bases and 1 base respectively, with 18 bases between them. This CDR3 is CASSHMRGKGTNTEAFF. The CDR3 bases are TGTGCCAGCAGCCATATGCGGGGAAAGGGAACGAACACTGAAGCTTTCTTT.

The chain recombines TRBV3-1 with TRBJ2-3; TRBD2 aligns across 12 bases. J gave up 6 bases and V 1 base, and 11 bases lay outside the gene matches. The CDR3 length is 18 residues. Germline assignment: CDR1 LGHDT and CDR2 YNNKEL (reference sequence). The chain's CDR3 is CASSQVGLAGGPKDTQYF. The CDR3 DNA reads TGTGCCAGCAGCCAAGTGGGGCTAGCGGGAGGGCCGAAGGATACGCAGTATTTT.

This clonotype was observed many times. The rearrangement uses TRBV3-1 and TRBJ1-2; 7 bases line up with TRBD1. Germline loops: CDR1 LGHDT, CDR2 YNNKEL (reference sequence). The CDR3 has 18 residues. V lost 4 bases to trimming and J lost 3 bases; unmatched junction nucleotides: 17. Here the CDR3 DNA reads TGTGCCAGCAGCCCCCGACAGGGAACCACCGGATTGTACTATGGCTACACCTTC. This codes for CASSPRQGTTGLYYGYTF.

This clonotype showed up many times. J is TRBJ1-2 and V is TRBV2; TRBD1 is a possible D gene (6 bases). The germline CDR1 and CDR2 sequences are SNHLY and FYNNEI. Trimming left V 0 bases short and J 5 bases short, with 10 bases between. The CDR3 covers 14 residues. This chain's CDR3 is CASSEAEQGYGYTF. The CDR3 DNA reads as TGTGCCAGCAGTGAAGCAGAGCAGGGGTATGGCTACACCTTC.

This clonotype showed up many times. The J gene is TRBJ2-2, the V gene TRBV12-3 or TRBV12-4; no firm D call. The CDR3 sequence is 16 residues long. Trimming cost V 3 bases and J 7 bases, with 18 bases left between them. In DNA form, the CDR3 reads TGTGCCAGCAGTTTGATGGGGTTTATTGGCGGCGGGGAGCTGTTTTTT. Translating gives CASSLMGFIGGGELFF.

This clonotype was detected many times. V is TRBV2 and J is TRBJ2-3; the match to TRBD2 covers 11 bases. V shed 6 bases and J 4 bases; nucleotides not matched to a gene: 6. Germline CDR1 SNHLY, CDR2 FYNNEI. CDR3 length equals 15 residues. The CDR3 sequence is CASSLAGGGPDTQYF. DNA for the CDR3: TGTGCCAGCAGCCTAGCGGGAGGAGGGCCAGATACGCAGTATTTT.

The table lists this clonotype with many counts. The chain carries TRBV7-9 and TRBJ2-7, with D unclear. This CDR3 has 12 residues. The V and J ends lost 4 bases and 5 bases respectively, with 9 bases between them. Germline assignment: CDR1 SEHNR and CDR2 FQNEAQ (reference sequence). CDR3 residues: CASSSNIDEQYF. DNA of the CDR3: TGTGCCAGCAGCTCAAACATAGACGAGCAGTACTTC.

This clonotype was picked up a small number of times. The chain employs TRBV18 and TRBJ2-3; a possible D gene is TRBD1 (5 bases). There are 17 residues in the CDR3. The ends were cut back, 3 bases at V and 5 bases at J, with 21 bases in the middle. From germline, CDR1 is KGHSH and CDR2 LQKENI. The DNA of the CDR3 is TGTGCCAGCTCACCTCTCCTGCTCCAGGGTTCCGAAGATACGCAGTATTTT. As protein: CASSPLLLQGSEDTQYF.

CDR3 in amino acids: CSANRVHEQYF. CDR3 nucleotide sequence: TGCAGTGCTAACAGGGTTCACGAGCAGTACTTC. J is TRBJ2-7 and V is TRBV20-1; possibly TRBD1 for D (6 bases). V lost 4 bases, J lost 5 bases, and 9 bases lay in between. The CDR3 totals 11 residues. CDR1 is DFQATT and CDR2 is SNEGSKA in the germline V gene (reference sequence).

This clonotype was seen repeatedly, ten times or more. The CDR3 spells CASSRQGAISEQFF. The CDR3, as DNA: TGTGCCAGCAGTCGACAGGGGGCTATCAGTGAGCAGTTCTTC. The chain employs TRBV11-1 and TRBJ2-1; 10 positions agree with TRBD1. The CDR3 runs to 14 residues. Trimming at V came to 6 bases and at J to 9 bases, leaving 8 bases not matched to a gene. Looked up from germline, CDR1 is SGHAT and CDR2 is FQDESV (reference sequence).

This clonotype was seen ten or more times. This chain uses TRBV20-1 with TRBJ1-1; possibly TRBD1 for D (5 bases). Germline V CDR1 and CDR2: DFQATT, SNEGSKA (reference sequence). Trimming removed 6 bases from V and 4 bases from J, with 18 bases in between. This CDR3 is 14 amino acids long. The CDR3 DNA sequence: TGCAGTGCGTACCCGGGACTTGGGGGCACTGAAGCTTTCTTT. This codes for CSAYPGLGGTEAFF.

This clonotype turned up a few times. CDR3 protein: CASSLAWGRSDTQYF. CDR3 in DNA: TGCGCCAGCAGCTTGGCTTGGGGGAGATCAGATACGCAGTATTTT. V is TRBV5-1 and J is TRBJ2-3; either TRBD1 or TRBD2 may supply D (5 bases each). V gave up 0 bases and J gave up 4 bases, with 12 bases separating them. Germline V gene sequence: CDR1 SGHRS, CDR2 YFSETQ. CDR3 size: 15 residues.

The chain joins TRBV20-1 to TRBJ2-5; D possibly corresponds to TRBD1 (5 bases). The CDR3 loop spans 12 amino acids. V was clipped by 6 bases and J by 2 bases, with 10 bases between them. In germline, CDR1 is DFQATT, CDR2 SNEGSKA (reference sequence). The CDR3 coding sequence is TGCAGTGCACAGACAGTACAAGAGACCCAGTACTTC. Its protein product is CSAQTVQETQYF.

The sample holds many counts of this clonotype. V gene TRBV7-2 combines with J gene TRBJ2-3, with 7 nucleotides matching TRBD2. The V gene's germline CDR1 is SGHTA and CDR2 FQGNSA. The V gene end was trimmed by 1 base and the J gene end by 1 base; junction bases not matched to a gene: 11. The CDR3 consists of 18 residues. CDR3 sequence reads: CASSLVGGGGGRTDTQYF. The DNA for the CDR3 is TGTGCCAGCAGCTTAGTCGGAGGTGGCGGGGGTCGCACAGATACGCAGTATTTT. The complete variable domain, with remaining parts taken from reference TRBV7-2 and TRBJ2-3, reads GAGVSQSPSNKVTEKGKDVELRCDPISGHTALYWYRQSLGQGLEFLIYFQGNSAPDKSGLPSDRFSAERTGGSVSTLTIQRTQQEDSAVYLCASSLVGGGGGRTDTQYFGPGTRLTVL.

This clonotype was seen at least ten times. The rearrangement joins TRBV13 to TRBJ2-7; TRBD1 matches at 8 bases. This CDR3 contains 15 residues. J lost 5 bases, V lost 0 bases, and 6 bases had no gene match. CDR1 is PRHDT and CDR2 is FYEKMQ in the germline V gene (reference sequence). The CDR3 DNA follows: TGTGCCAGCAGCTTAGGGCAGGGGGCGCCAAACGAGCAGTACTTC. Translating gives CASSLGQGAPNEQYF.

This clonotype was observed many times. The J gene is TRBJ2-1, the V gene TRBV12-3 or TRBV12-4, with 7 positions matching TRBD1. V trimming: 3 bases; J trimming: 11 bases; junction bases outside the gene matches: 7. The length of the CDR3 is 13 residues. The CDR3 DNA is TGTGCCAGCAGTTTCTCCGGGACAGAGAAGCAGTTCTTC. Protein: CASSFSGTEKQFF.

In its sample, this clonotype was seen many times. The chain employs TRBV20-1 and TRBJ2-7; D not certain. Germline V gene sequence: CDR1 DFQATT, CDR2 SNEGSKA (reference sequence). The CDR3 has 14 amino acids. Trimming removed 3 bases at V and 2 bases at J, with 14 bases between. The CDR3 DNA sequence: TGCAGTGCTAGTGGGTGGAAAGAGACCTACGAGCAGTACTTC. This sequence encodes CSASGWKETYEQYF.

The V call is TRBV7-9, the J call TRBJ2-7; unclear D gene. Looked up from germline, CDR1 is SEHNR and CDR2 is FQNEAQ (reference sequence). CDR3 length equals 14 residues. V was trimmed by 0 bases and J by 6 bases, leaving 12 bases between them. This chain's CDR3 is CASSLAIVYSEQYF. DNA for the CDR3: TGTGCCAGCAGCTTAGCAATAGTTTACAGCGAGCAGTACTTC.

Many counts were recorded for this clonotype. This chain connects TRBV28 to TRBJ1-2, with 10 positions matching TRBD1. The CDR3 covers 17 residues. CDR1 and CDR2 from the germline V gene are MDHEN and SYDVKM. J gave up 3 bases and V 6 bases, and 13 bases lay outside the gene matches. DNA for the CDR3: TGTGCCAGCAGCCGGGGGGCGACAGGGGGCGCCGACTATGGCTACACCTTC. Protein: CASSRGATGGADYGYTF.

This clonotype has a count of ten or more. The chain links TRBV11-3 to TRBJ2-1, with D unclear. This CDR3 is 13 amino acids long. The ends were cut back, 5 bases at V and 4 bases at J, with 9 bases in the middle. Germline values: CDR1 SGHNT, CDR2 YENEEA. The CDR3 loop reads CASSTTPYNEQFF. DNA for the CDR3: TGTGCCAGCAGCACCACACCTTACAATGAGCAGTTCTTC.

This clonotype was seen a few times. CDR3 bases: TGTGCCAGCAGCGGGGGTGGACAGGCCGGGGCCTACGAGCAGTACTTC. This translates into CASSGGGQAGAYEQYF. The V call is TRBV5-5, the J call TRBJ2-7; 7 nucleotides match TRBD1. V lost 4 bases to trimming and J lost 2 bases; unmatched junction nucleotides: 12. This CDR3 region has 16 residues. Per the germline V gene, CDR1 is SGHKS and CDR2 is YYEKEE (reference sequence).